This T cell receptor beta chain came from a study of regulatory T cells in long-lasting Graves disease. The TCR beta library used iRepertoire HTBI primers with Arm-PCR amplification of CDR3. TCRdb re-called the multiplex PCR reads with MiXCR, one entry per CDR3 protein. The data contain 300,000 to 400,000 distinct CDR3 sequences, roughly a fifth of them singletons. Noted time point: persistent/refractory GD, antithyroid drugs over 5 years with positive TRAb. Generation of the TCR library employed RNA extracted from PBMCs. This clonotype has ten or more counts. The CDR3 covers 16 residues. CDR1 and CDR2 from the germline V gene are MNHEY and SVGAGI. V was shortened by 2 bases and J by 0 bases, with 11 bases between the two germline ends.

The TCR sequence derives from a female donor with Graves disease. The starting material was peripheral blood mononuclear cells (PBMCs), obtained when the disease was refractory, from a patient treated with antithyroid drugs. The rearrangement links TRBV6-5 to TRBJ1-3; D is unresolved. DNA for the CDR3: TGTGCCAGCAGTTACGGGATTTCCTACTCTGGAAACACCATATATTTT. Amino acids: CASSYGISYSGNTIYF.